The rows below give T cell receptor beta chains drawn from one sample of a study of blood T cells in healthy people across ages. TCRdb redid the calling of the 5' RACE reads with MiXCR, one entry per CDR3 protein. Altogether approximately 1.5 million distinct CDR3 sequences are present, 35% to 45% being singletons, with the ten largest covering 4%. Sequencing used blood. These receptors were obtained from a woman aged 18-35 years in good health. The CDR3 runs from the conserved cysteine through the conserved F or W.

cdr3_aa | v_call
CASSYSGGGAYNEQFF | TRBV6-5
CASSLAPGLAHNEQYF | TRBV11-2
CASRGQAYTEAFF | TRBV7-2
CASSSNRGPGNTIYF | TRBV12-3/TRBV12-4
CAGRGTVSTNEKLFF | TRBV6-5
CASSRQIAGVQETQYF | TRBV7-2
CSASTSGASSYNEQYF | TRBV20-1
CASSLLTGPYNEQFF | TRBV7-2
CASSLRRGTDYGYTF | TRBV3-1
CASSDRPVRGYNQPQHF | TRBV27
CASSQDYTRSGTDTQYF | TRBV4-2
CATATSGPTDTQYF | TRBV10-3
CASSKTVPYEQYF | TRBV12-3/TRBV12-4
CASNRQGGDEQFF | TRBV7-2
CASSLPEGRGTQYF | TRBV7-2
CASRGGGDRSSQYF | TRBV28
CAWSVRHQETQYF | TRBV30
CSAAHIDRGLGETQYF | TRBV20-1
CASSFLSRGTYEQYF | TRBV28
CASSLGARGNTIYF | TRBV13
CASKTDANYGYTF | TRBV27
CASSNSGQGYEQYF | TRBV4-1
CASSLGTDSYEQYF | TRBV5-1
CSVERRQGNYGYTF | TRBV29-1
CASSPSGGVEQYF | TRBV7-9
CAISATTGAYEQYF | TRBV10-3
CASGTGQGTQPQHF | TRBV12-3/TRBV12-4
CSARRGASGTYEQYF | TRBV20-1
CASSHPGGETQYF | TRBV7-2
CASSYGTADTQYF | TRBV6-6
CASLPLAGDYNEQFF | TRBV5-1
CASSYYSGANVLTF | TRBV7-8
CAISEIDRLSYEQYF | TRBV10-3
CASSYGQGTPEQYF | TRBV6-2/TRBV6-3
CATSRLSGGPTDTQYF | TRBV15
CASSLGHGTIVSDTQYF | TRBV7-9
CASSYRLGPSPGELFF | TRBV6-6
CASSLMWGTNSYEQYF | TRBV5-1
CSAGPPKTSGGDNEQFF | TRBV29-1
CASSHTGANEKLFF | TRBV6-9
CASSYLAGGNSDNEQYF | TRBV6-6
CASSFLAGGFSSTDTQYF | TRBV7-2
CASSQAGVSSYEQYF | TRBV3-1
CASSFDRGTHQPQHF | TRBV7-2
CSARDLRGPPDSPLHF | TRBV20-1
CASSSTSEKNIQYF | TRBV6-6
CSVVQGANTEAFF | TRBV20-1
CASSLATGLTDTQYF | TRBV5-6